This T cell receptor (beta chain) was found in a study of T cell responses to AZD1222 COVID-19 vaccine. The CDR3 is 14 amino acids. Germline V CDR1 and CDR2: MGHDK, SYGVNS. The V end lost 3 bases, the J end lost 3 bases, and 11 bases lay between the germline ends. Here immunoSEQ multiplex PCR was the method, and the copy in TCRdb shows in-frame clones only, minus some. There are roughly 120,000 clones in the sample; around 90% occur only once, and approximately 5.9% lies in the top ten. This TCR was recovered from an adult in good health. The V call is TRBV25-1, the J call TRBJ1-2; D gene uncertain. The sample in question was peripheral blood, obtained on day 0 of AZD1222 vaccination. The CDR3: CASSDRTDYYGYTF. The CDR3 bases are TGTGCCAGCAGTGATCGGACTGACTACTATGGCTACACCTTC.